The rows below give T cell receptor beta chains drawn from one sample of a study of blood T cell repertoires in COVID-19. Using immunoSEQ multiplex PCR, the repertoire was profiled, and TCRdb retains in-frame clones only, with some absent. The profile shows 360,000 or so clones, about nine tenths of them singletons. The source material was PBMCs or T cells enriched from blood (not recorded which). The receptors were sampled from a woman in her twenties or thirties who had been exposed to COVID-19. The CDR3 runs from the conserved cysteine through the conserved F or W. The order of the fields is D gene, V gene, J gene, clone size, CDR3 protein, CDR3 DNA. The D gene is left open where the match is weak. The size field is filled for only some rows; it gives once, few, many or a size class.

>TRBD1|TRBV19|TRBJ1-2|few
CASRPDRAVYYGYTF
TGTGCCAGTAGGCCCGACAGGGCTGTTTACTATGGCTACACCTTC
>TRBD1|TRBV5-1|TRBJ1-6|.
CASSLTGGDSPLHF
TGCGCCAGCAGCCTTACAGGGGGGGATTCACCCCTCCACTTT
>.|TRBV9|TRBJ2-7|.
CASSEGTGGYYEQYF
TGTGCCAGCTCGGAAGGGACTGGAGGGTACTACGAGCAGTACTTC
>.|TRBV14|TRBJ2-7|once
CASSLGTGFYEQYF
TGTGCCAGCAGCCTTGGAACAGGGTTCTACGAGCAGTACTTC
>.|TRBV6-5|TRBJ1-1|.
CASRMTGNTEAFF
TGTGCCAGCAGGATGACAGGGAACACTGAAGCTTTCTTT
>TRBD1|TRBV13|TRBJ1-2|.
CASSLNGQGASNYGYTF
TGTGCCAGCAGCTTAAACGGACAGGGGGCTTCTAACTATGGCTACACCTTC
>TRBD2|TRBV6-1|TRBJ2-2|.
CASSELADTGELFF
TGTGCCAGCAGTGAACTAGCGGACACCGGGGAGCTGTTTTTT
>TRBD1|TRBV15|TRBJ1-1|.
CATSRDGQGNTEAFF
TGTGCCACCAGCAGAGATGGACAGGGGAACACTGAAGCTTTCTTT
>TRBD1|TRBV5-1|TRBJ1-2|few
CASSLSKTDRGSDGYTF
TGCGCCAGCAGCTTGAGCAAAACCGACAGGGGAAGTGATGGCTACACCTTC
>.|TRBV5-6|TRBJ1-5|.
CASSLATAPNQPQHF
TGTGCCAGCAGCTTGGCGACAGCTCCCAATCAGCCCCAGCATTTT
>TRBD1|TRBV12-5|TRBJ2-7|.
CASGDVGTGIYEQYF
TGTGCTAGTGGAGACGTCGGGACAGGGATTTACGAGCAGTACTTC
>.|TRBV5-1|TRBJ2-3|.
CASSSGRSTDTQYF
TGCGCCAGCAGTTCCGGGAGATCCACAGATACGCAGTATTTT
>TRBD1|TRBV2|TRBJ2-3|.
CASRDRGRGDTQYF
TGTGCCAGCAGGGACAGGGGGCGGGGAGATACGCAGTATTTT
>TRBD1|TRBV2|TRBJ1-1|once
CASSRVRQGHTEAFF
TGTGCCAGCAGTCGCGTAAGACAGGGGCACACTGAAGCTTTCTTT
>.|TRBV28|TRBJ1-2|once
CASSVSGTRGLGYTF
TGTGCCAGCAGTGTTTCCGGGACCAGGGGTCTAGGCTACACCTTC
>TRBD1|TRBV19|TRBJ2-7|.
CASRPRDRVYEQYF
TGTGCCAGTAGACCCCGGGACAGGGTCTACGAGCAGTACTTC
>TRBD1|TRBV18|TRBJ1-1|.
CASSPQPGQGMWDTEAFF
TGTGCCAGCTCACCACAGCCGGGACAGGGGATGTGGGACACTGAAGCTTTCTTT